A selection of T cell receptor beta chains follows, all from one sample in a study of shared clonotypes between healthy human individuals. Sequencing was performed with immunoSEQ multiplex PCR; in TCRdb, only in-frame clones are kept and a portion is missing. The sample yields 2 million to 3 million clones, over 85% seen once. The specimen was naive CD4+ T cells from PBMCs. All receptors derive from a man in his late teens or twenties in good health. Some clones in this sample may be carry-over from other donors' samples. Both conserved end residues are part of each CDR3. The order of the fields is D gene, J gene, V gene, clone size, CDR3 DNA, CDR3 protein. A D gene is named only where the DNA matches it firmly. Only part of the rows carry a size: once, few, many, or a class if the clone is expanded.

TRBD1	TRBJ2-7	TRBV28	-	TGTGCCAGCAGTTCAAACAGGGGTTACGAGCAGTACTTC	CASSSNRGYEQYF
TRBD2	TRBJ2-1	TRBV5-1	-	TGCGCCAGCAGCCCGGTGGGACTAGCGGGAGGGCTAGACTACAATGAGCAGTTCTTC	CASSPVGLAGGLDYNEQFF
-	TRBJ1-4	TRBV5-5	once	TGTGCCAGCAGCTCGCCTCCCGGGCCCCAGTCGGGCTATGAAAAACTGTTTTTT	CASSSPPGPQSGYEKLFF
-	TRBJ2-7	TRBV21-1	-	TGTGCCAGCAGCAGCGAGTCGGTCTTGTACAGGGCGCTAACCTACGAGCAGTACTTC	CASSSESVLYRALTYEQYF
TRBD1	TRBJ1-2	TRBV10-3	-	TGTGCCATCACAGGGGGGAACTATGGCTACACCTTC	CAITGGNYGYTF
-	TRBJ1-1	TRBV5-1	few	TGCGCCAGCAGCCGAATACTGAACACTGAAGCTTTCTTT	CASSRILNTEAFF
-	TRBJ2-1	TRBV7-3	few	TGTGCCAGCAGCCTCGGGACAACCTACAATGAGCAGTTCTTC	CASSLGTTYNEQFF
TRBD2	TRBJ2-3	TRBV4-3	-	TGCGCCAGCAGCCAAGACCCCCCGGGGGGAAAGACAGATACGCAGTATTTT	CASSQDPPGGKTDTQYF
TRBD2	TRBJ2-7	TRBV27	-	TGTGCCAGCAGGGGGGCTGCTAGCGGGCAGACCTACGAGCAGTACTTC	CASRGAASGQTYEQYF
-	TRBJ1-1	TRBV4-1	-	TGCGCCAGCAGCCAAGGCTGGTCAGGGCCGAACACTGAAGCTTTCTTT	CASSQGWSGPNTEAFF
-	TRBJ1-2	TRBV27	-	TGTGCCAGCAGTTCCGCGCCATTGGGGACCTATGGCTACACCTTC	CASSSAPLGTYGYTF
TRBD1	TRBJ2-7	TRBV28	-	TGTGCCAGCAGTCCCGGACAGGGGGCGTCCGAGCAGTACTTC	CASSPGQGASEQYF
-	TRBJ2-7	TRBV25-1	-	TGTGCCAGCAGTGACGACAGGTCCTACCTGGGGCAGTACTTC	CASSDDRSYLGQYF
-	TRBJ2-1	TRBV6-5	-	TGTGCCAGCACCCCTCGTGTGGGGAGAACCAATGAGCAGTTCTTC	CASTPRVGRTNEQFF
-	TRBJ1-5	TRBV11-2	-	TGTGCCAGCAGCTTAGATACGGGTGGTAGCAATCAGCCCCAGCATTTT	CASSLDTGGSNQPQHF
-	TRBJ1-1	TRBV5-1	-	TGCGCCAGCAGCTTTGATGGGGGGAACACTGAAGCTTTCTTT	CASSFDGGNTEAFF
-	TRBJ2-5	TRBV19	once	TGTGCCAGTAGTATATCAAGGGGAACGGAGACCCAGTACTTC	CASSISRGTETQYF
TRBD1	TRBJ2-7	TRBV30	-	TGTGCCTGGAACCGGGACAGGGGGGCCTACGAGCAGTACTTC	CAWNRDRGAYEQYF
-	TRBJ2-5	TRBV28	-	TGTGCCAGCAGCCCGATAAGAGCTCGTGGAGAGACCCAGTACTTC	CASSPIRARGETQYF
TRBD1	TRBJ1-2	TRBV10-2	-	TGCGCCAGCAGTGAGCTCAGGGGGCCCTCTAACTATGGCTACACCTTC	CASSELRGPSNYGYTF
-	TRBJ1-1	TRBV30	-	TGTGCCTGGAGTATGAAACCGGGACGGCCGAACACTGAAGCTTTCTTT	CAWSMKPGRPNTEAFF
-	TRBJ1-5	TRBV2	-	TGTGCCAGCAGTGCGGGAAATCGCGATCAGCCCCAGCATTTT	CASSAGNRDQPQHF
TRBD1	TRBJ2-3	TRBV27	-	TGTGCCAGCAGTTTGACAGGGCCAGATACGCAGTATTTT	CASSLTGPDTQYF
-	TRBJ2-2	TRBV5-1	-	TGCGCCAGCAGCTTTTTTAGGGGAACCAACACCGGGGAGCTGTTTTTT	CASSFFRGTNTGELFF
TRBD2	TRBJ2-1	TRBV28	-	TGTGCCAGCAGGGGGAGTAGCGGGAGTCTGTACAATGAGCAGTTCTTC	CASRGSSGSLYNEQFF
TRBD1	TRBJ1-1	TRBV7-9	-	TGTGCCAGCAGCCTCGACAGGGAGGGCACTGAAGCTTTCTTT	CASSLDREGTEAFF
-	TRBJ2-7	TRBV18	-	TGTGCCAGCTCACCACCGAACAGGCTTCCCACCTACGAGCAGTACTTC	CASSPPNRLPTYEQYF
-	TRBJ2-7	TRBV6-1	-	TGTGCCAGCAGGGCGGAGGTCCCACTGTCGGGCGAGCAGTACTTC	CASRAEVPLSGEQYF
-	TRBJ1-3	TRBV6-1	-	TGTGCCAGCAGTGAAGGAAGGCTGGAGGAGGGAAACACCATATATTTT	CASSEGRLEEGNTIYF
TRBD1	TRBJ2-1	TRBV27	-	TGTGCCAGCAGTTCCCCAGGGGACAGGGTTAGAGATGAGCAGTTCTTC	CASSSPGDRVRDEQFF
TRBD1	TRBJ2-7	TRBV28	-	TGTGCCAGCAGTTTAGAGCAGGGACAGGGCTACGAGCAGTACTTC	CASSLEQGQGYEQYF
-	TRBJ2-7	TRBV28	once	TGTGCCAGCAGTTCCCCGCCAGGCGAGCAGTACTTC	CASSSPPGEQYF
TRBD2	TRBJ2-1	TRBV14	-	TGTGCCAGCAGCCCTACTAGCGGATACCCTTCCTACAATGAGCAGTTCTTC	CASSPTSGYPSYNEQFF
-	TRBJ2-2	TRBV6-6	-	TGTGCCAGCACCCAGAGGTTAGCGAACACCGGGGAGCTGTTTTTT	CASTQRLANTGELFF
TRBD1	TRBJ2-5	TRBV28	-	TGTGCCAGCAGTTACTATGACAGGGCACAAGAGACCCAGTACTTC	CASSYYDRAQETQYF
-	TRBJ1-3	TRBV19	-	TGTGCCAGTAGTATCCGACCGGGGGCGTCGGGAAACACCATATATTTT	CASSIRPGASGNTIYF
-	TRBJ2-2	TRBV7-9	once	TGTGCCAGCAGCCTCACAGACACCGGGGAGCTGTTTTTT	CASSLTDTGELFF